The table lists the clone carrying this T cell receptor beta chain with a count of one. The data were obtained in a study of cytomegalovirus exposure and HLA in healthy donors. With 2 bases clipped from V and 4 bases from J, the junction kept 3 bases outside the gene matches. This CDR3 is built from 14 residues. Looked up from germline, CDR1 is SGHVS and CDR2 is FNYEAQ. The PCR contained 60 Vbeta and 13 Jbeta primers. Sequencing was performed with immunoSEQ multiplex PCR; in TCRdb, only in-frame clones are kept and a portion is missing. The table includes about 110,000 clones, around 80% detected once.

The sequencing input was PBMCs. The clonotype comes from a man aged 25 to 40 in good health and CMV-seropositive. V gene TRBV7-6 combines with J gene TRBJ2-7, with TRBD1 matching 9 bases. For the CDR3, the DNA is TGTGCCAGCAGCTTATTGGGACAGGGATACGAGCAGTACTTC. This encodes CASSLLGQGYEQYF. The full variable domain, its missing parts supplied by reference TRBV7-6 and TRBJ2-7, is GAGVSQSPRYKVTKRGQDVALRCDPISGHVSLYWYRQALGQGPEFLTYFNYEAQQDKSGLPNDRFSAERPEGSISTLTIQRTEQRDSAMYRCASSLLGQGYEQYFGPGTRLTVT.